Below, 23 T cell receptor beta chains from the same sample are listed, as sequenced in a study of tissue T cells after allogeneic stem cell transplantation. Time point here: mouse harvest day 14 after allogeneic transplant. Each mouse received 10^7 T-cell-depleted marrow cells plus 10^6 splenic CD5+ T cells by tail vein. Profiling relied on immunoSEQ multiplex PCR, and the TCRdb table lists in-frame clones only, not all of them. Among 2,800 or so clones listed, 45% to 55% were seen once. Sequenced material: lymph node tissue. The source of these receptors is a female BALB/c mouse given C57BL/6 T cells with graft-versus-host disease after an allogeneic hematopoietic cell transplant.

A word on this clone: Gene labels here are mouse ones. This CDR3 is CASSPGTGYEQYF. The part of the CDR3 DNA that was read is TGTGCCAGCAGTCCCGGGACTGGGTATGAACAGTAC. The V gene is TRBV5, the J gene TRBJ2-7, with 9 bases identical to TRBD2. Read data end 1 residue before the CDR3 end; the end is taken from the germline J gene. The CDR3 consists of 13 residues. CDR1 and CDR2 from the germline V gene are LGHNA and YNLKQL (reference sequence). Trimming at V came to 6 bases and at J to 4 bases, leaving 4 bases not matched to a gene.

A single count supports this clone. Gene names follow the mouse nomenclature. The read ends 1 residue early relative to the CDR3; the germline J gene fills the gap. This chain uses TRBV4 with TRBJ2-3; 11 nucleotides line up with TRBD2. Germline V gene lookup returns CDR1 LGHDT and CDR2 YNNKQL (reference sequence). This CDR3 comprises 16 residues. Trimming removed 5 bases from V and 0 bases from J; junction bases left unmatched: 4. The CDR3: CASSRDWGSSAETLYF. CDR3 bases read: TGTGCCAGCAGCCGGGACTGGGGGTCTAGTGCAGAAACGCTGTAT.

Concerning this clone itself: Each gene name is a mouse one. The read ends 1 residue shy of where the CDR3 ends; the end is completed using the germline J gene. The chain carries TRBV16 and TRBJ2-7; TRBD2 aligns across 8 bases. CDR1 and CDR2 from the germline V gene are SGHSA and FRNQAP. Unmatched junction bases numbered 7, after V lost 2 bases and J lost 7 bases. The CDR3 length is 14 residues. Partial CDR3 DNA: TGTGCAAGCAGCTTATTGCCCTGGGGGGAGGAACAGTAC. It specifies CASSLLPWGEEQY. The whole CDR3 is CASSLLPWGEEQYF.

With respect to this clone: Germline and genes here are mouse. This sample also contains other DNA sequences that code for the same CDR3. The sequenced CDR3 bases are TGTGCCAGCCCCTACTGGGGGGGAGCCGAGCAGTTC. Protein sequence: CASPYWGGAEQF. The CDR3 reads in full as CASPYWGGAEQFF. This sequence joins TRBV13-3 and TRBJ2-1, with 10 bases that match TRBD2. The CDR3 end falls 1 residue outside the read, so it is completed with the germline J gene. The junction had 8 bases not matched to a gene; V was cut back by 7 bases and J by 10 bases. The CDR3 is 13 residues long. Germline values: CDR1 NNHDY, CDR2 SYVADS.

A few counts support this clone. Gene labels here are mouse ones. The read terminates 1 residue ahead of where the CDR3 ends, so the germline J gene completes it. V and J are TRBV15 and TRBJ2-7; TRBD2 matches 8 bases. V trimming: 3 bases; J trimming: 6 bases; junction bases outside the gene matches: 4. CDR1 is SGHND, CDR2 FRSKSL, per germline. This CDR3 has 13 residues. The CDR3 bases that were read are TGTGCCAGCAGTTTCAACTGGGGGTTTGAACAGTAC. It yields the protein CASSFNWGFEQY. The whole CDR3 sequence reads CASSFNWGFEQYF.

This clone is categorized as large. Each gene name is a mouse one. The read finishes 1 residue shy of the CDR3 end, and the germline J gene is used to complete it. The chain employs TRBV17 and TRBJ2-2; 8 positions agree with TRBD1. Losses at the gene ends were 4 bases for V and 4 bases for J; bases not matched to a gene: 2. The CDR3 covers 14 residues. Germline values: CDR1 MNHDT, CDR2 YYDKIL. Partial CDR3 DNA: TGTGCTAGCAGTACAGGGGGCGTCACCGGGCAGCTCTAC. Its translation is CASSTGGVTGQLY. The complete CDR3 protein is CASSTGGVTGQLYF.

This clone was picked up a small number of times. Germline and genes: mouse. From the germline J gene comes the end of the CDR3, since the read stops 1 residue before it. This chain links TRBV26 with TRBJ2-5; the D call may be TRBD1 or TRBD2 (5 bases each). The V gene lost 4 bases and the J gene lost 0 bases, with 5 bases spanning the gap. Germline V gives CDR1 KGHPV, CDR2 FQNQEV (reference sequence). CDR3 length: 13 amino acids. The sequenced part of the CDR3 DNA is TGTGCCAGCAGTCGGGACAACCAAGACACCCAGTAC. Translating gives CASSRDNQDTQY. The CDR3 in its entirety is CASSRDNQDTQYF.

This clone was seen a handful of times. Mouse names are used for the genes. The read is 1 residue too short to cover the CDR3 end, so that end is filled in from the germline J gene. The gene calls are TRBV23 and TRBJ1-1; the D segment call TRBD1 is taken from the table without a DNA check. CDR1 is KGHTA, CDR2 FQNQQP, per germline. This CDR3 is 13 amino acids long. Incomplete CDR3 DNA: TGCTCCAGCTCTCAGACAGGGAACACAGAAGTCTTC. Residues: CSSSQTGNTEVF. The whole CDR3 region reads CSSSQTGNTEVFF.

About this clone itself: Here the gene names and germline are mouse. The CDR3 is cut off 1 residue early in the read; its end comes from the germline J gene. The chain joins TRBV3 to TRBJ2-4; the D gene is possibly TRBD1 (6 bases). Germline V lookup: CDR1 SNHLY, CDR2 FYNGKV (reference sequence). The CDR3 totals 12 residues. V shed 5 bases and J shed 6 bases, with 9 bases lying between them. The sequenced part of the CDR3 DNA is TGTGCCAGCAGCCCCGACAGGAACACCTTGTAC. Encoded protein: CASSPDRNTLY. The CDR3 reads in full as CASSPDRNTLYF. Supplemented by reference TRBV3 and TRBJ2-4, the full variable domain reads GPKVLQIPSHQIIDMGQMVTLNCDPVSNHLYFYWYKQILGQQMEFLVNFYNGKVMEKSKLFKDQFSVERPDGSYFTLKIQPTALEDSAVYFCASSPDRNTLYFGAGTRLSVL.

Comment on this clone: Gene names denote mouse genes. The CDR3 end falls 1 residue outside the read, so it is completed with the germline J gene. This rearrangement joins TRBV26 to TRBJ2-2, with TRBD2 identical over 12 bases. CDR1 is KGHPV and CDR2 is FQNQEV in the germline V gene (reference sequence). CDR3 length: 15 amino acids. With 4 bases clipped from V and 6 bases from J, the junction kept 3 bases outside the gene matches. The CDR3 loop reads CASSPDWGGAGQLYF. Partial CDR3 DNA: TGTGCCAGCAGTCCCGACTGGGGGGGCGCCGGGCAGCTCTAC. Full variable domain (missing parts from reference TRBV26 and TRBJ2-2): NSKVIQTPRYLVKGQGQKAKMRCIPEKGHPVVFWYQQNKNNEFKFLINFQNQEVLQQIDMTEKRFSAECPSNSPCSLEIQSSEAGDSALYLCASSPDWGGAGQLYFGEGSKLTVL.

Comments on this clone: Gene names are mouse gene names. Read sequence stops 1 residue before the CDR3 end, and the germline J gene provides the missing end. At the DNA level, this CDR3 is encoded by other sequences in the same sample as well. The J gene is TRBJ2-3, the V gene TRBV15, with 9 bases aligning to TRBD2. The CDR3 has 15 amino acids. Germline assignment: CDR1 SGHND and CDR2 FRSKSL. Trimming cost V 6 bases and J 0 bases; bases outside gene matches: 4. CDR3 DNA (partial): TGTGCCAGCAGGAGGGACTGGGATAGTGCAGAAACGCTGTAT. This codes for CASRRDWDSAETLY. The CDR3 reads in full as CASRRDWDSAETLYF.

This clone has more than one count but fewer than ten. Gene names denote mouse genes. The observed sequence ends 1 residue before the CDR3 terminus, with the missing tail filled in from the germline J gene. The V gene is TRBV26, the J gene TRBJ1-6; D ambiguous. TRBJ1-6 falls under the ORF class, with uncertain function. There are 13 residues in the CDR3. From germline, CDR1 is KGHPV and CDR2 FQNQEV (reference sequence). V was clipped by 4 bases and J by 8 bases, with 9 bases between them. The CDR3 bases that were read are TGTGCCAGCAGTCGGGGATTAGATTCGCCCCTCTAC. Translating gives CASSRGLDSPLY. The CDR3 reads in full as CASSRGLDSPLYF.

By share of the sample, this clone is large. Genes and germline come from the mouse. CDR3 DNA, as far as it was read: TGTGCCAGCAGCTTCACAATTTCCAACGAAAGATTATTT. Translated: CASSFTISNERLF. The full-length CDR3 reads as CASSFTISNERLFF. The chain links TRBV3 to TRBJ1-4; D gene ambiguous. The sequenced fragment ends 1 residue before the CDR3 boundary, so the rest is inferred from the germline J gene. This CDR3 comprises 14 residues. Trimming cost V 3 bases and J 0 bases, with 5 bases left between them. Germline V lookup: CDR1 SNHLY, CDR2 FYNGKV (reference sequence).

This clone was observed a handful of times. The germline and genes are mouse ones. The read ends 1 residue shy of where the CDR3 ends; the end is completed using the germline J gene. The chain links TRBV13-3 to TRBJ2-5; 7 bases line up with TRBD1. V was clipped by 2 bases and J by 7 bases; unmatched bases: 1. The CDR3 loop spans 12 amino acids. CDR1 and CDR2 from the germline V gene are NNHDY and SYVADS. The CDR3 is CASSDRGNTQYF. CDR3 DNA (partial): TGTGCCAGCAGTGACAGGGGGAACACCCAGTAC.

As concerns this clone: The listed genes are named as in mouse. The read gets to within 1 residue of the CDR3 end, and the germline J gene fills in the rest. V gene TRBV4 combines with J gene TRBJ2-3, with TRBD2 matching 11 bases. J gave up 0 bases and V 5 bases, and 7 bases lay outside the gene matches. Germline values: CDR1 LGHDT, CDR2 YNNKQL (reference sequence). CDR3 length: 17 amino acids. CDR3 DNA, as far as it was read: TGTGCCAGCAGCGCCGGACTGGGGGGATTTAGTGCAGAAACGCTGTAT. Its protein is CASSAGLGGFSAETLY. Given in full, the CDR3 is CASSAGLGGFSAETLYF.

This clone appeared a few times. The gene names given are mouse names. The observed sequence ends 1 residue before the CDR3 terminus, with the missing tail filled in from the germline J gene. V and J are TRBV13-3 and TRBJ1-1; the match to TRBD1 covers 7 bases. With 2 bases clipped from V and 4 bases from J, the junction kept 5 bases outside the gene matches. This CDR3 has 14 amino acids. Per germline, CDR1 NNHDY and CDR2 SYVADS. CDR3 DNA (partial): TGTGCCAGCAGTGACGGGACAGAGGGCACAGAAGTCTTC. This sequence encodes CASSDGTEGTEVF. The full CDR3 protein is CASSDGTEGTEVFF.

Concerning this clone: Germline and genes here are mouse. The sequenced fragment ends 1 residue before the CDR3 boundary, so the rest is inferred from the germline J gene. Other DNA sequences in this specimen translate into the identical CDR3. The J gene is TRBJ2-5, the V gene TRBV16; TRBD2 aligns across 10 bases. The germline CDR1 and CDR2 sequences are SGHSA and FRNQAP. The CDR3 covers 14 residues. J lost 6 bases, V lost 0 bases, and 0 bases had no gene match. This chain's CDR3 is CASSLDWGGDTQYF. The covered CDR3 bases are TGTGCAAGCAGCTTAGACTGGGGGGGCGACACCCAGTAC.

To note about this clone: Here the gene names and germline are mouse. The missing CDR3 end, 1 residue past where the read stops, is filled in from the germline J gene. The chain employs TRBV31 and TRBJ2-5; TRBD2 matches 12 bases. After removal of 0 bases from V and 2 bases from J, the junction contained 3 bases not matched to a gene. The germline V gene has CDR1 GKSSPN and CDR2 SITVG. CDR3 length: 16 amino acids. This CDR3 reads CAWSLGLGGSQDTQYF. CDR3 DNA, as far as it was read: TGTGCCTGGAGTCTTGGACTGGGGGGGTCCCAAGACACCCAGTAC.

This clone is judged medium-sized. Gene names refer to mouse genes. Read data end 1 residue before the CDR3 end; the end is taken from the germline J gene. The V call is TRBV20, the J call TRBJ2-1, with D possibly TRBD1 on 5 matching bases. From germline, CDR1 is GFQATS and CDR2 STVNSAI. The CDR3 covers 13 residues. V lost 6 bases to trimming and J lost 4 bases, with 13 bases between them. CDR3 region: CGAAGRFYAEQFF. CDR3 DNA (partial): TGTGGTGCAGCAGGGAGATTTTATGCTGAGCAGTTC.

As regards this clone: Gene names follow the mouse nomenclature. Coverage ceases 1 residue before the CDR3 finishes, and the germline J gene fills in the end. V gene TRBV26 combines with J gene TRBJ1-2; D may be TRBD1 (6 bases). This CDR3 has 13 amino acids. The V gene's germline CDR1 is KGHPV and CDR2 FQNQEV (reference sequence). V lost 2 bases and J lost 2, with 6 bases in between. CDR3 DNA (partial): TGTGCCAGCAGTCTGACAGGGAACTCCGACTACACC. This sequence encodes CASSLTGNSDYT. The full CDR3 reads CASSLTGNSDYTF.

This clone appeared a few times. Mouse names are used for the genes. The CDR3 end falls 1 residue outside the read, so it is completed with the germline J gene. The rearrangement joins TRBV3 to TRBJ1-2, with no clear D. This CDR3 spans 12 amino acids. Germline V gene sequence: CDR1 SNHLY, CDR2 FYNGKV (reference sequence). The ends were cut back, 3 bases at V and 1 base at J, with 3 bases in the middle. CDR3 DNA (partial): TGTGCCAGCAGCTTCAGAAACTCCGACTACACC. This encodes CASSFRNSDYT. The whole CDR3 sequence reads CASSFRNSDYTF.

About this clone: Gene and germline names: mouse. The read terminates 1 residue ahead of where the CDR3 ends, so the germline J gene completes it. The rearrangement links TRBV20 to TRBJ1-4; TRBD1 might be the D (6 bases). The CDR3 totals 14 residues. Germline loops: CDR1 GFQATS, CDR2 STVNSAI. Trimming shortened V by 0 bases and J by 5 bases, and 10 bases separated the two germline ends. CDR3 DNA, as far as it was read: TGTGGTGCTAGGGAAACAGGGAAGAACGAAAGATTATTT. It encodes CGARETGKNERLF. The complete CDR3 sequence is CGARETGKNERLFF.

A remark on this clone: Mouse gene names apply. The CDR3 goes on 1 residue after the read ends, and that part is filled in from the germline J gene. Other DNA sequences of this sample code for an identical CDR3. The chain joins TRBV12-1 to TRBJ1-6, with a weak D call TRBD1 (5 bases). TRBJ1-6 is treated as an ORF (open reading frame) with a function not yet certain. Per the germline V gene, CDR1 is SGHSN and CDR2 is HYEKVE. Between the trimmed V and J ends, which lost 2 bases and 7 bases, there was a span of 11 bases. The CDR3 extends over 14 amino acids. The CDR3 spells CASSRGTLNSPLYF. CDR3 DNA, as far as it was read: TGTGCCAGCTCTCGCGGGACGCTCAATTCGCCCCTCTAC.